Described below is a single T cell receptor (beta chain) sequence and its context. Its matching antigen is unknown. This sample was taken from a study of long-term antiretroviral therapy in people with HIV. Study-level findings and limits: Among HIV repertoires, CDR3 length ranges were narrower than those of controls.

Investigators performed immunoSEQ version v3.0 at survey level. Assay used: immunoSEQ multiplex PCR; TCRdb lists only in-frame clones, some missing. The sample includes 14,000 or so clones, 77% seen only once; the top ten take approximately 20%. V lost 3 bases and J lost 8; bases outside the gene matches: 7. CDR3 size: 14 residues. Germline V CDR1 and CDR2: ENHRY, SYGVKD. The sequenced sample was unsorted PBMCs, obtained 1.3 years before starting antiretroviral therapy. The receptor was isolated from a man in his forties or fifties with HIV. The chain has TRBV10-3 and TRBJ1-2, with 9 bases fitting TRBD1. The CDR3 nucleotides read TGTGCCATCAGTGACTCAAACAGGGGGCAAGGCTACACCTTC. It specifies CAISDSNRGQGYTF.